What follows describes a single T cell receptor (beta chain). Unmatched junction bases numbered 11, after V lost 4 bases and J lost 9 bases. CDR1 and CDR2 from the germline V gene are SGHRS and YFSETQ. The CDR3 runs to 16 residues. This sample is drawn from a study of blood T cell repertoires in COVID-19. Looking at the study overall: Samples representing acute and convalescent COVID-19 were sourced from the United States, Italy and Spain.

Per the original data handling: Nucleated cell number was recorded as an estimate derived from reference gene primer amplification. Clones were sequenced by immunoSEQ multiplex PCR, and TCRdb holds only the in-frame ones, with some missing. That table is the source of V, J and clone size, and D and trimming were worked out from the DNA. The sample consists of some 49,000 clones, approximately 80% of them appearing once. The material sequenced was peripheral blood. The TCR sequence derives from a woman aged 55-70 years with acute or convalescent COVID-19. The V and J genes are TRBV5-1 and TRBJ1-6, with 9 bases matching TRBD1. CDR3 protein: CASSPGGGQGTSPLHF. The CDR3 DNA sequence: TGCGCCAGCAGCCCCGGGGGGGGACAGGGCACTTCACCCCTCCACTTT.